This T cell receptor beta chain was retrieved from a study of STAT5B mutations in CD4+ large granular lymphocyte leukemia. Study as a whole: Healthy donors showed HLA-associated enrichment of the CDR3 'QG' motif.

Study findings and constraints: 8/27 top patient clones versus 2/35 control clones were TRBV06-family. Main leukemic clonotypes were patient-specific, but more than 20% appeared at low frequency elsewhere. CD4-sorted patient repertoires seemed more clonal than healthy CD4+ repertoires.

Of note for this clone: The antigen remains undetermined.

The V gene lost 6 bases and the J gene lost 5 bases, with 10 bases spanning the gap. The germline V gene encodes CDR1 SQVTM and CDR2 ANQGSEA. This CDR3 has 12 residues. Profiling relied on immunoSEQ multiplex PCR, and the TCRdb table lists in-frame clones only, not all of them. Of fewer than 25,000 clones in the sample, about 79% were seen once. The sequence was obtained from a human donor in good health. The chain has TRBV29-1 and TRBJ1-4; D gene unclear. Sequenced material: CD4+ T cells from blood buffy coats. The CDR3 nucleotides are TGCAGCGTGATGTACAAAAATGAAAAACTGTTTTTT. Translating it yields CSVMYKNEKLFF. The full variable domain, completed using reference TRBV29-1 and TRBJ1-4, is SAVISQKPSRDICQRGTSLTIQCQVDSQVTMMFWYRQQPGQSLTLIATANQGSEATYESGFVIDKFPISRPNLTFSTLTVSNMSPEDSSIYLCSVMYKNEKLFFGSGTQLSVL.